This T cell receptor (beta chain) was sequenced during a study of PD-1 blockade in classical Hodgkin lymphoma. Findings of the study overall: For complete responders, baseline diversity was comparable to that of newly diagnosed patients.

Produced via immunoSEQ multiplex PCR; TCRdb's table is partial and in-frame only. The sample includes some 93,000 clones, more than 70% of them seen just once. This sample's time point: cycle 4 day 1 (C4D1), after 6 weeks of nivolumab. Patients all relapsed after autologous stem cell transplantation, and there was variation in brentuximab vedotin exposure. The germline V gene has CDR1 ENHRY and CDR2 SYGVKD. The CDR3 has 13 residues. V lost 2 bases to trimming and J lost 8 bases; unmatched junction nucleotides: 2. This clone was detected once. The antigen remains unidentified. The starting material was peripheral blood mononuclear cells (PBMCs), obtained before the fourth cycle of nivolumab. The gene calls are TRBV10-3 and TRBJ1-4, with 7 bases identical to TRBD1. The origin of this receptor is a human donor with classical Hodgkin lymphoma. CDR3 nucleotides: TGTGCCATCAGTGAGAACAGGGGCGAAAAACTGTTTTTT. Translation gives CAISENRGEKLFF.